The entry below gives a single T cell receptor (beta chain) sequence along with its context. The sample is drawn from a study of blood T cell repertoires in COVID-19. On the study more broadly: Italy, Spain and the United States were the sources of the convalescent and acute COVID-19 samples.

The table came from immunoSEQ multiplex PCR; TCRdb's copy has only in-frame clones and leaves some out. The sample holds under 200,000 clones, less than 90% seen once. Sequencing was done on a sample of peripheral blood. The TCR sequence derives from a woman in her sixties or seventies with acute or convalescent COVID-19.

CDR3 sequence reads: CASSWTSGRAANTGELFF. The DNA for the CDR3 is TGTGCCAGCAGTTGGACTAGCGGGAGGGCCGCGAACACCGGGGAGCTGTTTTTT. The chain joins TRBV2 to TRBJ2-2; 15 nucleotides align to TRBD2. The CDR3 consists of 18 residues. Germline loops: CDR1 SNHLY, CDR2 FYNNEI. V dropped 5 bases and J dropped 0; count of bases not matched to a gene: 4.